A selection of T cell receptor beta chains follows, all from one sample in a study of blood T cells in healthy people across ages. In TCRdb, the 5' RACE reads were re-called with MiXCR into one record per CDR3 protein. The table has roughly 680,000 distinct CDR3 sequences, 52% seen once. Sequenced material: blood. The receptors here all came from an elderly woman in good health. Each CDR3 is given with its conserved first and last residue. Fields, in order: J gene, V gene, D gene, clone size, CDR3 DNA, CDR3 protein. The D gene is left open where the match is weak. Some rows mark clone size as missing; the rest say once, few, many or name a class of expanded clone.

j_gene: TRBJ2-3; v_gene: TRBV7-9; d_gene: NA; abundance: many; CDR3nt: TGTGCCAGCAGCTTAGCCAGGGTCGGCACAGATACGCAGTATTTT; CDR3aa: CASSLARVGTDTQYF
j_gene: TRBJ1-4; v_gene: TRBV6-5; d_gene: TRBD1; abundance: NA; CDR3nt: TGTGCCAGCAGGGGACAGGGGGCGAGGGAAAAACTGTTTTTT; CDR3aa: CASRGQGAREKLFF
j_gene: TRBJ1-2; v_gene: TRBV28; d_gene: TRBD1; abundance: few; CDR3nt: TGTGCCAGCAGGGGAAGGACAGGGGCCTCGAGCTACACCTTC; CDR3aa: CASRGRTGASSYTF
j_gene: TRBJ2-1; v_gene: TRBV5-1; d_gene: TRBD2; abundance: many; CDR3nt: TGCGCCAGCAGCTTGGCCGTGGCTAGCGGGAGCGGCTATGAGCAGTTCTTC; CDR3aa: CASSLAVASGSGYEQFF
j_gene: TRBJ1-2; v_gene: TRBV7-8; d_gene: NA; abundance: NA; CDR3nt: TGTGCCAGCAGTCGACGTCATTCGACAGCAGGCTATGGCTACACCTTC; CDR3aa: CASSRRHSTAGYGYTF
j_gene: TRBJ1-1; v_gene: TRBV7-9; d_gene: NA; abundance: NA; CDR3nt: TGTGCCAGCGCCGGACGGACTGAAGCTTTCTTT; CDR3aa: CASAGRTEAFF
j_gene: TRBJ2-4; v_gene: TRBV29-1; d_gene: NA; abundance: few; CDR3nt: TGCAGCGTTGGGGTCAAAAACATTCAGTACTTC; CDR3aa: CSVGVKNIQYF
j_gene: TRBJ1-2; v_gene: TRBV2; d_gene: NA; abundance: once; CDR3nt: TGTGCCAGCAGTGATGGGCTGAAAAACTATGGCTACACCTTC; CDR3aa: CASSDGLKNYGYTF
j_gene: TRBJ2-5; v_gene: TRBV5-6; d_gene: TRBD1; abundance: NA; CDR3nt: TGTGCCAGCAGAACAGGGGGATGGGAGACCCAGTACTTC; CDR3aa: CASRTGGWETQYF
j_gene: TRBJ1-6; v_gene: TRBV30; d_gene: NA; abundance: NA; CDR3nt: TGTGCCTGGAGCGAAGGGTTTATGAGTTCACCCCTCCACTTT; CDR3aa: CAWSEGFMSSPLHF
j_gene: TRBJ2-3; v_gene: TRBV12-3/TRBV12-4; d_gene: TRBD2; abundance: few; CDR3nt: TGTGCCAGCAGTTTAGTGGCGGGAGTGCATACGCAGTATTTT; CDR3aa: CASSLVAGVHTQYF
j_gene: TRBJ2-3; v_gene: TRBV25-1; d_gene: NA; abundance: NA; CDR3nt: TGTGCCAGCGCCCGGGCTTCTTTCACAGATACGCAGTATTTT; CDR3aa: CASARASFTDTQYF
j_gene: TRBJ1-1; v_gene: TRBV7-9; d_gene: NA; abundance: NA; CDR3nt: TGTGTCAGCAGCCCTCTCACGGGTACGGGGACTGAAGCTTTCTTT; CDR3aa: CVSSPLTGTGTEAFF
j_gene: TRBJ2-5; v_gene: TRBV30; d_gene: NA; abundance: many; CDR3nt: TGTGCCTGGAGGGTGAGGGACCAAGAGACCCAGTACTTC; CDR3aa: CAWRVRDQETQYF
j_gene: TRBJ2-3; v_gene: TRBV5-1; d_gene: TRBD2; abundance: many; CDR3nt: TGCGCCAGCAGGAATACCGGGACTAGCGGGGGACACACAGATACGCAGTATTTT; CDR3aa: CASRNTGTSGGHTDTQYF
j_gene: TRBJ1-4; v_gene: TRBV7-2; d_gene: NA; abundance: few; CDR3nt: TGTGCCAGCAGCCGACAGGCAACTAATGAAAAACTGTTTTTT; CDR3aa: CASSRQATNEKLFF
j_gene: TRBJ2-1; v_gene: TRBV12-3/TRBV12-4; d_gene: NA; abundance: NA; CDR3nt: TGTGCCAGCAGTTTGGGCCCAAGGATGGGGCGGTTCTTC; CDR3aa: CASSLGPRMGRFF
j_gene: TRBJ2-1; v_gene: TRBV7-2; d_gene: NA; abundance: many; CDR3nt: TGTGCCAGCAGCTACGGACAGAGCTCCTACAATGAGCAGTTCTTC; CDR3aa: CASSYGQSSYNEQFF
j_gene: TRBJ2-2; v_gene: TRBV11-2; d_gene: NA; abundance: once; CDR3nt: TGTGCCAGCGGAACTCACAGGGTCCCAGAGCTGTTTTTT; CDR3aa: CASGTHRVPELFF
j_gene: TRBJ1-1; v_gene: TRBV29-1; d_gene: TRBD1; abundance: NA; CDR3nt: TGCAGCGGTCACAGGGGGCTAGGACATGGGAACACTGAAGCTTTCTTT; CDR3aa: CSGHRGLGHGNTEAFF
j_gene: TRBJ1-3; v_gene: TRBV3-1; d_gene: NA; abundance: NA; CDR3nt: TGTGCCAGCAGCTCTTGGAGTTCTCCCGGGGTTAGATCTGGAAACACCATATATTTT; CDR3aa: CASSSWSSPGVRSGNTIYF
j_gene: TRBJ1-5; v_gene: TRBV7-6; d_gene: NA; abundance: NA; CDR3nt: TGTGCCAGCAGCTTAGCAGCGGCAGGCAATCAGCCCCAGCATTTT; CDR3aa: CASSLAAAGNQPQHF
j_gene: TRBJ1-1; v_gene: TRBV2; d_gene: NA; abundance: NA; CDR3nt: TGTGCCAGCAGTGAGACCTCAGGCTACACTGAAGCTTTCTTT; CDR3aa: CASSETSGYTEAFF
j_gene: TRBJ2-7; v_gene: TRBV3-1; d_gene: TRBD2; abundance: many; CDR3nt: TGTGCCAGCAGCCAATCGGCCGGGGGGTACTACGAGCAGTACTTC; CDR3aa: CASSQSAGGYYEQYF
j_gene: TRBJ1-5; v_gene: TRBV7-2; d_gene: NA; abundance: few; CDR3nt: TGTGCCAGCAGCCACGGGGACGATTCGGATCAGCCCCAGCATTTT; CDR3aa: CASSHGDDSDQPQHF
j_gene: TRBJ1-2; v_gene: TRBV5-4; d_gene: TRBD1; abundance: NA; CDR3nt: TGTGCCAGCAGCTTCCGGGACAGGGTTCACTATGGCTACACCTTC; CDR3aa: CASSFRDRVHYGYTF
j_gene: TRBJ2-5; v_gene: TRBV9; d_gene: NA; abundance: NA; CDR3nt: TGTGCCAGCAGCAGAAGCGGTGACTATCCCTCGGAGACCCAGTACTTC; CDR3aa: CASSRSGDYPSETQYF
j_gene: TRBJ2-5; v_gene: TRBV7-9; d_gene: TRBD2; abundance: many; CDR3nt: TGTGCCAGCAGACGAAGAGGGGCGGGAGGTGCGGGAGAGACCCAGTACTTC; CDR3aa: CASRRRGAGGAGETQYF
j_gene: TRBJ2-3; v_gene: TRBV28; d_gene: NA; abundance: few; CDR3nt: TGTGCCAGCAGTTTTCAGGCGGCTACGCAGTATTTT; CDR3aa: CASSFQAATQYF
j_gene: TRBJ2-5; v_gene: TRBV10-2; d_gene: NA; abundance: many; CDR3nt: TGCGCCAGCAAAGAGACTAGCCAAGAGACCCAGTACTTC; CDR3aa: CASKETSQETQYF
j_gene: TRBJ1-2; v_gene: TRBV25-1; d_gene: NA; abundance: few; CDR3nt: TGTGCCAGCAGTGAAGAAGTCGGCTATGGCTACACCTTC; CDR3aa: CASSEEVGYGYTF
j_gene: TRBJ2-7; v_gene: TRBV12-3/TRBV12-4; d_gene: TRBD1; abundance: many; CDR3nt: TGTGCCAGCAGTATCGTACAGGGGAATGACGAGCAGTACTTC; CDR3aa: CASSIVQGNDEQYF
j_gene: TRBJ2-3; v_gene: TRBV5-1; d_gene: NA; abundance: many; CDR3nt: TGCGCCAGCAGCCGGGACGAAACTAGCACAGATACGCAGTATTTT; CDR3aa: CASSRDETSTDTQYF
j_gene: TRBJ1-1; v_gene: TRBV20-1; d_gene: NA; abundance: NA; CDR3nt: TGCAGTGCTAGCGTCACTGAAGCTTTCTTT; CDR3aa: CSASVTEAFF
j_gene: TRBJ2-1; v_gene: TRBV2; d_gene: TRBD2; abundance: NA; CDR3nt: TGTGCCAGCAGGGGGGTTGGACTAGCGGGTAGGAGGGAGCAGTTCTTC; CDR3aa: CASRGVGLAGRREQFF